Each of the 18 T cell receptor beta chains below was sequenced from the same sample in a study of cytomegalovirus exposure and HLA in healthy donors. The PCR made use of 60 Vbeta and 13 Jbeta primers. Sequenced by immunoSEQ multiplex PCR; TCRdb stores in-frame clones only, minus some. The data show about 230,000 clones, roughly 84% seen once. Sequencing was carried out using PBMCs. These receptors came from a human donor in good health.

The V gene is TRBV7-9, the J gene TRBJ1-2, with D maybe TRBD1 (6 bases). Germline V CDR1 and CDR2: SEHNR, FQNEAQ (reference sequence). The CDR3 loop spans 17 amino acids. V was clipped by 1 base and J by 4 bases, with 19 bases between them. CDR3: CASSLVRSGALLYGYTF. CDR3 DNA: TGTGCCAGCAGCTTAGTGAGGTCAGGGGCGTTACTCTATGGCTACACCTTC.

This chain uses TRBV9 with TRBJ1-4; a possible D gene is TRBD1 (6 bases). CDR3 length equals 13 residues. From germline, CDR1 is SGDLS and CDR2 YYNGEE. V lost 3 bases to trimming and J lost 13 bases, with 16 bases between them. CDR3 in amino acids: CASSAGGTGALFF. In DNA, the CDR3 is TGTGCCAGCAGCGCGGGGGGGACGGGGGCACTGTTTTTT. Using reference TRBV9 and TRBJ1-4 for the parts outside the CDR3, the full variable domain is DSGVTQTPKHLITATGQRVTLRCSPRSGDLSVYWYQQSLDQGLQFLIQYYNGEERAKGNILERFSAQQFPDLHSELNLSSLELGDSALYFCASSAGGTGALFFGSGTQLSVL.

V and J are TRBV5-6 and TRBJ2-7; the D gene is possibly TRBD2 (5 bases). Trimming removed 5 bases at V and 3 bases at J, with 12 bases between. Looked up from germline, CDR1 is SGHDT and CDR2 is YYEEEE. CDR3 length: 13 amino acids. CDR3: CASSLHRGYEQYF. The DNA of the CDR3 is TGTGCCAGCAGTTTACACCGGGGCTACGAGCAGTACTTC.

This CDR3 is CASSPSGSLYEQYF. The CDR3 DNA reads as TGTGCCAGCAGTCCTAGCGGGAGTCTCTACGAGCAGTACTTC. V gene TRBV6-4 combines with J gene TRBJ2-7, with 10 bases matching TRBD2. Germline CDR1 MRHNA, CDR2 SNTAGT. The CDR3 spans 14 residues. Germline trimming cut 5 bases from V and 3 bases from J; bases unmatched to any gene: 4.

The rearrangement uses TRBV9 and TRBJ2-2; a possible D gene is TRBD2 (7 bases). The V gene's germline CDR1 is SGDLS and CDR2 YYNGEE. The CDR3 length is 16 residues. Trimming shortened V by 1 base and J by 5 bases, and 15 bases separated the two germline ends. The CDR3 region is CASSVRAGQRTGELFF. CDR3 coding DNA: TGTGCCAGCAGCGTAAGAGCGGGACAAAGAACCGGGGAGCTGTTTTTT.

The V and J genes are TRBV6-5 and TRBJ2-3, with 7 bases matching TRBD2. The germline gives CDR1 MNHEY, CDR2 SVGAGI. V shed 2 bases, J shed 1 base, and the junction held 3 bases outside the gene matches. The CDR3 spans 15 residues. The CDR3 bases are TGTGCCAGCAGTTACGGGGGGGGACGCACAGATACGCAGTATTTT. This codes for CASSYGGGRTDTQYF.

The chain links TRBV6-5 to TRBJ2-5; D uncertain. This CDR3 spans 12 amino acids. Trimming stripped 6 bases from V and 5 bases from J, with 10 bases between. Germline loops: CDR1 MNHEY, CDR2 SVGAGI. CDR3 bases: TGTGCCAGCAGCGATGCCGGGGAGACCCAGTACTTC. This sequence encodes CASSDAGETQYF.

J is TRBJ1-1 and V is TRBV9; no reliable D call. The V gene's germline CDR1 is SGDLS and CDR2 YYNGEE. The CDR3 extends over 14 amino acids. Trimming removed 0 bases at V and 3 bases at J, with 9 bases between. The CDR3 loop reads CASSVATRDTEAFF. The CDR3 bases are TGTGCCAGCAGCGTAGCTACCCGGGACACTGAAGCTTTCTTT.

The chain recombines TRBV19 with TRBJ1-1; D gene uncertain. The germline V gene encodes CDR1 LNHDA and CDR2 SQIVND (reference sequence). The CDR3 consists of 15 residues. V was shortened by 2 bases and J by 4 bases, with 14 bases between the two germline ends. The CDR3 DNA reads as TGTGCCAGTAGTATAAGGGCCTTCGAGGGCACTGAAGCTTTCTTT. It yields the protein CASSIRAFEGTEAFF.

The chain links TRBV10-3 to TRBJ2-7, with a tentative D call TRBD2 (5 bases). Germline assignment: CDR1 ENHRY and CDR2 SYGVKD. This CDR3 is built from 12 residues. The V end lost 11 bases, the J end lost 4 bases, and 15 bases lay between the germline ends. CDR3 nucleotides: TGTGCCTCAGCGGAAAATCCTTACGAGCAGTACTTC. It is translated as CASAENPYEQYF.

The chain recombines TRBV29-1 with TRBJ2-2, with 7 nucleotides matching TRBD2. Germline CDR1 SQVTM, CDR2 ANQGSEA. The CDR3 covers 16 residues. The V segment lost 5 bases and the J segment 4 bases; nucleotides outside the gene matches: 13. CDR3 region: CSVTGTTVYPTGELFF. CDR3 DNA: TGCAGCGTTACCGGGACTACCGTTTACCCCACCGGGGAGCTGTTTTTT.

CDR3 region: CASSSTGTRTRQYF. In nucleotides, the CDR3 is TGTGCCAGCAGTTCCACCGGGACTAGAACTCGGCAGTACTTC. V and J are TRBV6-6 and TRBJ2-7; TRBD2 matches 8 bases. CDR1 MNHNY and CDR2 SVGAGI come from the germline V gene (reference sequence). This CDR3 contains 14 residues. V shed 4 bases and J 9 bases; nucleotides not matched to a gene: 11.

CDR3 DNA sequence: TGTGCCACCAGCAATTTCCGGGTCGGCGGGGAGCTGTTTTTT. Translating it yields CATSNFRVGGELFF. The chain combines TRBV15 with TRBJ2-2; D gene unclear. V shed 4 bases and J shed 7 bases, with 13 bases lying between them. The CDR3 totals 14 residues. Germline CDR1 LNHNV, CDR2 YYDKDF (reference sequence).

The chain uses TRBV4-2 and TRBJ2-3, with D perhaps matching TRBD2 (6 bases). Trimming removed 3 bases from V and 2 bases from J, with 6 bases in between. The germline CDR1 and CDR2 sequences are LGHNA and YNFKEQ. The CDR3 is 13 residues long. CDR3 sequence reads: CASSQRDTDTQYF. In nucleotides, the CDR3 is TGTGCCAGCAGCCAGCGGGACACAGATACGCAGTATTTT.

V and J are TRBV5-1 and TRBJ1-5; tentatively, D is TRBD1 (6 bases). The CDR3 has 15 amino acids. The V end was cut by 2 bases, the J end by 2 bases, with 11 bases between. Germline V gene lookup returns CDR1 SGHRS and CDR2 YFSETQ. The CDR3 nucleotides are TGCGCCAGCAGCTTTACAGGGACCGGCAATCAGCCCCAGCATTTT. Protein product: CASSFTGTGNQPQHF. Looking up the rest from reference TRBV5-1 and TRBJ1-5 gives the full variable domain: KAGVTQTPRYLIKTRGQQVTLSCSPISGHRSVSWYQQTPGQGLQFLFEYFSETQRNKGNFPGRFSGRQFSNSRSEMNVSTLELGDSALYLCASSFTGTGNQPQHFGDGTRLSIL.

This clone was counted between two and nine times. V usage is TRBV5-1 and J usage is TRBJ2-7, with TRBD1 identical over 9 bases. Germline loops: CDR1 SGHRS, CDR2 YFSETQ. The CDR3 contains 16 residues. The trim removed 4 bases at V and 4 bases at J, leaving 12 bases unmatched. CDR3 bases: TGCGCCAGCAGCCCTCTTCCGGGGACAGGGCTATACGAGCAGTACTTC. This gives the protein CASSPLPGTGLYEQYF.

This clone was recorded only once. The CDR3 sequence is CASSPRLAGTRSYNEQFF. As DNA, the CDR3 is TGCGCCAGCAGCCCGAGACTAGCGGGAACACGCAGCTACAATGAGCAGTTCTTC. V usage is TRBV4-1 and J usage is TRBJ2-1; TRBD2 matches 11 bases. Germline CDR1 is MGHRA and CDR2 is YSYEKL. This CDR3 has 18 residues. The trim removed 4 bases at V and 3 bases at J, leaving 11 bases unmatched.

The chain combines TRBV6-1 with TRBJ1-3; 8 bases line up with TRBD1. Germline CDR1 MNHNS, CDR2 SASEGT. The trim removed 3 bases at V and 4 bases at J, leaving 5 bases unmatched. The CDR3 extends over 15 amino acids. The CDR3 region has the DNA TGTGCCAGCAGTGATAGCTCAGGGGGCGGAAACACCATATATTTT. Translating it yields CASSDSSGGGNTIYF.